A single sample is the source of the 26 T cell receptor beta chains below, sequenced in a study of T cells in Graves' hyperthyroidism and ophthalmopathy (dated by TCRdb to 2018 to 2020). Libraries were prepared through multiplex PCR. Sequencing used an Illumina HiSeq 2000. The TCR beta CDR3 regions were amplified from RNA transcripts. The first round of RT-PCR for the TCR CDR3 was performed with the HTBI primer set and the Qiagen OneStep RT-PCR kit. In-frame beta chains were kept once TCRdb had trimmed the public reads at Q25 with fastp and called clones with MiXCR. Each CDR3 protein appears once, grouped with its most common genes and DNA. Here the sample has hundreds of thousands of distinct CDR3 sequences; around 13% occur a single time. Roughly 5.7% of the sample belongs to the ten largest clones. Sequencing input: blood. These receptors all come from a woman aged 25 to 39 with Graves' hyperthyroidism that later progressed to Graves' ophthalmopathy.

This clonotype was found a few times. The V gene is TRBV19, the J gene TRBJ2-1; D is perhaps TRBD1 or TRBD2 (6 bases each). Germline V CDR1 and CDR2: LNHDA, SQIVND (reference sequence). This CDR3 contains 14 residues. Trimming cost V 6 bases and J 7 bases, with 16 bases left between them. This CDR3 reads CASRFGGAGNEQFF. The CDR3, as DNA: TGTGCCAGTAGGTTCGGGGGCGCAGGGAATGAGCAGTTCTTC.

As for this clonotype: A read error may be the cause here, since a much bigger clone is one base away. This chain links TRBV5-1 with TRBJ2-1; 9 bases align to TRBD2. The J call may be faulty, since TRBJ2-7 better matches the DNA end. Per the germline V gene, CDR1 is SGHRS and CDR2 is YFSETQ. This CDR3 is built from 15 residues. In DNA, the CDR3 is TGCGCCAGCAGCTTTTCGATAGCGGGAGACAATGAGCAGTACTTC. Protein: CASSFSIAGDNEQYF.

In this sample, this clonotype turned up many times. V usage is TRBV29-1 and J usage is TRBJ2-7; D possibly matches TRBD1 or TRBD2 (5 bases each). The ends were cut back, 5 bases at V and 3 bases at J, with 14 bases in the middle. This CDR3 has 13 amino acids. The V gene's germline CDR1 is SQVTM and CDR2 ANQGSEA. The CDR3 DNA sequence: TGCAGCGTTCCCCGGGACGGTGACTACGAGCAGTACTTC. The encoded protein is CSVPRDGDYEQYF.

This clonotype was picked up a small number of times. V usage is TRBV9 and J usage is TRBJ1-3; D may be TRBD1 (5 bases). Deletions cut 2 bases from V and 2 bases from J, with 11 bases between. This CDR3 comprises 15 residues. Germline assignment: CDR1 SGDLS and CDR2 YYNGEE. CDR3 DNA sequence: TGTGCCAGCAGCGTCAGGGCACATACTGGAAACACCATATATTTT. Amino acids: CASSVRAHTGNTIYF.

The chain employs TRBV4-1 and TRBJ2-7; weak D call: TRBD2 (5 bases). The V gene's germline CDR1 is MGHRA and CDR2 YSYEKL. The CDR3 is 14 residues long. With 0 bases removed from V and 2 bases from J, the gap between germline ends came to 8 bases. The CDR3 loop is CASSQDAGPYEQYF. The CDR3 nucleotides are TGCGCCAGCAGCCAAGATGCGGGTCCCTACGAGCAGTACTTC.

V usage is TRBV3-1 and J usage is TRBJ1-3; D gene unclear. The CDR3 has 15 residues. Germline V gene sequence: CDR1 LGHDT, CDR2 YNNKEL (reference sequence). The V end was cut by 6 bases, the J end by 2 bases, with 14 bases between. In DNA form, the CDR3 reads TGTGCCAGCAGTCATGGTGGGCTGCCTGGAAACACCATATATTTT. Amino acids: CASSHGGLPGNTIYF. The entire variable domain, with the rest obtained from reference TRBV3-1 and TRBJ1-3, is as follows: DTAVSQTPKYLVTQMGNDKSIKCEQNLGHDTMYWYKQDSKKFLKIMFSYNNKELIINETVPNRFSPKSPDKAHLNLHINSLELGDSAVYFCASSHGGLPGNTIYFGEGSWLTVV.

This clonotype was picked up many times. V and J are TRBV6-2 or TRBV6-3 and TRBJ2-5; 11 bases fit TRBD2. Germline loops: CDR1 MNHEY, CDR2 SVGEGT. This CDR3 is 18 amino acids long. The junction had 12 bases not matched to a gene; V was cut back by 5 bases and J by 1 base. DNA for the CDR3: TGTGCCAGCAGTGGAGGGGGACTAGCGGATCCGAGCCAAGAGACCCAGTACTTC. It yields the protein CASSGGGLADPSQETQYF.

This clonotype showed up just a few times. CDR3 DNA: TGCGCCAGCAGTGAAACTGGGACGGGACTACCAAATGAGCAGTTCTTC. Translation: CASSETGTGLPNEQFF. The V and J genes are TRBV10-1 and TRBJ2-1; TRBD2 agrees at 7 bases. The V gene's germline CDR1 is WNHNN and CDR2 SYGVQD (reference sequence). Unmatched junction bases numbered 12, after V lost 3 bases and J lost 7 bases. CDR3 length equals 16 residues.

The CDR3 loop is CSARAGLAGVYEQFF. The CDR3 coding sequence is TGCAGTGCTAGAGCTGGACTAGCGGGAGTATATGAGCAGTTCTTC. The chain combines TRBV20-1 with TRBJ2-1; TRBD2 aligns across 13 bases. Germline lookup yields CDR1 DFQATT and CDR2 SNEGSKA (reference sequence). V lost 1 base and J lost 8; bases outside the gene matches: 5. This CDR3 is built from 15 residues.

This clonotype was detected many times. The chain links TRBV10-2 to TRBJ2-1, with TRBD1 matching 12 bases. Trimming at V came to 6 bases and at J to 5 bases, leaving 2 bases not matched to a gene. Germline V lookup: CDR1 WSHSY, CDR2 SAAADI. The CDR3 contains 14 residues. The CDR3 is CASRGTGGHNEQFF. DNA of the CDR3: TGCGCCAGCAGAGGGACAGGGGGCCACAATGAGCAGTTCTTC.

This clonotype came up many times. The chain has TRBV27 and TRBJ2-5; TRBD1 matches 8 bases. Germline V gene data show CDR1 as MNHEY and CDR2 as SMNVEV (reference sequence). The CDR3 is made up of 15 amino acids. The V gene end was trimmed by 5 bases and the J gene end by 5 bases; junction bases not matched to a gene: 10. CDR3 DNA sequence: TGTGCCAGCAGTCCCGGGACAGGTCCAGGGGAGACCCAGTACTTC. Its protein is CASSPGTGPGETQYF.

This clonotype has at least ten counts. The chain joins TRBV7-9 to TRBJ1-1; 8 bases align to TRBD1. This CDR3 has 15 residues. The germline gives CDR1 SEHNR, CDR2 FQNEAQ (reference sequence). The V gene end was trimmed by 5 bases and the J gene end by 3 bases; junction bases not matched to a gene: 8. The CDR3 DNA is TGTGCCAGCAGCCATGAAACAGGGGGAGACACTGAAGCTTTCTTT. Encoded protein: CASSHETGGDTEAFF.

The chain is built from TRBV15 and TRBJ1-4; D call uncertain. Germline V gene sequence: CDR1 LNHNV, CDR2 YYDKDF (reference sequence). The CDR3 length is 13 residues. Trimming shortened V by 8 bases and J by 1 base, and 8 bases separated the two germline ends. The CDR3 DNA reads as TGTGCCACCTCAGTGATAACTAATGAAAAACTGTTTTTT. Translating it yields CATSVITNEKLFF.

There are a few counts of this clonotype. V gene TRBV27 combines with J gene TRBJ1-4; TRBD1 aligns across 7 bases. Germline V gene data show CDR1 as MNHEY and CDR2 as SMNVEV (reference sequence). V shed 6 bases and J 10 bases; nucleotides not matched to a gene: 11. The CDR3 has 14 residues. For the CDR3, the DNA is TGTGCCAGCAGGTTGGCAGGGGGGGAAGGAAAACTGTTTTTT. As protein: CASRLAGGEGKLFF.

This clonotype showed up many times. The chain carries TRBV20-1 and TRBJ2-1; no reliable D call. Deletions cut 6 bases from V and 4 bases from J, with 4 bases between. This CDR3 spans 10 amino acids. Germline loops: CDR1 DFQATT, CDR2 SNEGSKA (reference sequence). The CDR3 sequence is CSAVYNEQFF. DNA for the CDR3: TGCAGTGCAGTATACAATGAGCAGTTCTTC.

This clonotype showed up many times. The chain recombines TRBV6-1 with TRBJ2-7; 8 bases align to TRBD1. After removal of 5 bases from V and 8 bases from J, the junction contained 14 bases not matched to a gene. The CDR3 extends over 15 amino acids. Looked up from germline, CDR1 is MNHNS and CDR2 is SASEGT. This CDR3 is CASSSTGTGNDKQYF. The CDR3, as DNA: TGTGCCAGCAGTTCCACAGGGACAGGTAACGATAAGCAGTACTTC.

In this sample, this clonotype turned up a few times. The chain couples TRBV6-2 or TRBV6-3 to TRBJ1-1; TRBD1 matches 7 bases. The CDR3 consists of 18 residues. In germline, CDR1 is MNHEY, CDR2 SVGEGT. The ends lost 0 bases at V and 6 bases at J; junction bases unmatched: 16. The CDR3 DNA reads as TGTGCCAGCAGTTACTCCAGGGGGGGCGGGTCGGGTGTGGCTGAAGCTTTCTTT. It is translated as CASSYSRGGGSGVAEAFF.

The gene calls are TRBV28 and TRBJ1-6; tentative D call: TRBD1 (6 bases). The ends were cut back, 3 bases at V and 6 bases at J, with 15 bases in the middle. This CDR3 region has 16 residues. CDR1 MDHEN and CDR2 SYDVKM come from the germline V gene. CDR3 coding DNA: TGTGCCAGCAGTTTGAATCCCACAGGGATTAATTCACCCCTCCACTTT. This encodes CASSLNPTGINSPLHF. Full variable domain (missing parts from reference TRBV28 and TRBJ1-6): DVKVTQSSRYLVKRTGEKVFLECVQDMDHENMFWYRQDPGLGLRLIYFSYDVKMKEKGDIPEGYSVSREKKERFSLILESASTNQTSMYLCASSLNPTGINSPLHFGNGTRLTVT.

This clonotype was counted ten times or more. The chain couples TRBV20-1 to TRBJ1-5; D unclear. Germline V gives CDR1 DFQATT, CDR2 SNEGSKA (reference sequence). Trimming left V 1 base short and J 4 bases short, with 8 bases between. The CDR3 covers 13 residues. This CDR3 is CSARADPNQPQHF. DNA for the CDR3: TGCAGTGCTAGAGCAGATCCAAATCAGCCCCAGCATTTT.

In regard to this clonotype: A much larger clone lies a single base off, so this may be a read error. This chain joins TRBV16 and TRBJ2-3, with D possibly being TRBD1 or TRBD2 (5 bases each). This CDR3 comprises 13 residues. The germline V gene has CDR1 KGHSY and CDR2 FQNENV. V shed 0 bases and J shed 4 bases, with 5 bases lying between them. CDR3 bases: TGTGCCAGCAGCCAATCGGGGGCAGATACGCAGTATTTT. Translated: CASSQSGADTQYF.

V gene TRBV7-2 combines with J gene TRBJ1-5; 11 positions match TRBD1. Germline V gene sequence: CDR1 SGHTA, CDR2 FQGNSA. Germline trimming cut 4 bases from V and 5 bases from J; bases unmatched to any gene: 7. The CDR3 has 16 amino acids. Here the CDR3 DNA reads TGTGCCAGCAGCTCCCTCGGACAGGGGGCTTATCAGCCCCAGCATTTT. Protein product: CASSSLGQGAYQPQHF.

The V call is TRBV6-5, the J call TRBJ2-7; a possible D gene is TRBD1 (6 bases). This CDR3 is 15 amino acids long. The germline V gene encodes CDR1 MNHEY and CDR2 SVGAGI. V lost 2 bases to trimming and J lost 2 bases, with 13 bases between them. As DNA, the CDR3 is TGTGCCAGCAGTTACCTCCGGGACACCACCTACGAGCAGTACTTC. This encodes CASSYLRDTTYEQYF.

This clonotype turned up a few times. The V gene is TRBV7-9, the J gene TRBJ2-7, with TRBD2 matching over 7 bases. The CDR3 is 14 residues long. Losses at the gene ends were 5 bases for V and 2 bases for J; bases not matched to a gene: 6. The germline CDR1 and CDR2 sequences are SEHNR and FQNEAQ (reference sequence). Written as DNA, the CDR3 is TGTGCCAGCAGCGGCGCGGGAGAGGCCTACGAGCAGTACTTC. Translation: CASSGAGEAYEQYF.

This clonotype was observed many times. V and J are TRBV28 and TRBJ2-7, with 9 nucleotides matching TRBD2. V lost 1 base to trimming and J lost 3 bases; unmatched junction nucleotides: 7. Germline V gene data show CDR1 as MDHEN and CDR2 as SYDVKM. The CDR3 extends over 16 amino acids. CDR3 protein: CASSLLAGDFSYEQYF. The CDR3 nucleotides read TGTGCCAGCAGTTTATTAGCGGGGGACTTCAGCTACGAGCAGTACTTC. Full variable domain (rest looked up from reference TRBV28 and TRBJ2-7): DVKVTQSSRYLVKRTGEKVFLECVQDMDHENMFWYRQDPGLGLRLIYFSYDVKMKEKGDIPEGYSVSREKKERFSLILESASTNQTSMYLCASSLLAGDFSYEQYFGPGTRLTVT.

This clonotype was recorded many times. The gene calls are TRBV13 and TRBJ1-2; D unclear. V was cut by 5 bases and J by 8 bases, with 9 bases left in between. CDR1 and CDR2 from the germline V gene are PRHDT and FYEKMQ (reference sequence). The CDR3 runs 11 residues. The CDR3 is CASSPREGYTF. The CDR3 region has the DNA TGTGCCAGCAGCCCCCGTGAGGGCTACACCTTC. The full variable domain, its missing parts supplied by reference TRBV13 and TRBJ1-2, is AAGVIQSPRHLIKEKRETATLKCYPIPRHDTVYWYQQGPGQDPQFLISFYEKMQSDKGSIPDRFSAQQFSDYHSELNMSSLELGDSALYFCASSPREGYTFGSGTRLTVV.

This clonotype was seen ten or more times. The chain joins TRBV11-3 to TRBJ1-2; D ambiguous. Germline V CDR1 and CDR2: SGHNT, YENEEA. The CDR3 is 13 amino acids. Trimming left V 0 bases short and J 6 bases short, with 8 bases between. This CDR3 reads CASSLEPGHGYTF. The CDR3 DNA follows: TGTGCCAGCAGCTTAGAGCCGGGCCATGGCTACACCTTC.